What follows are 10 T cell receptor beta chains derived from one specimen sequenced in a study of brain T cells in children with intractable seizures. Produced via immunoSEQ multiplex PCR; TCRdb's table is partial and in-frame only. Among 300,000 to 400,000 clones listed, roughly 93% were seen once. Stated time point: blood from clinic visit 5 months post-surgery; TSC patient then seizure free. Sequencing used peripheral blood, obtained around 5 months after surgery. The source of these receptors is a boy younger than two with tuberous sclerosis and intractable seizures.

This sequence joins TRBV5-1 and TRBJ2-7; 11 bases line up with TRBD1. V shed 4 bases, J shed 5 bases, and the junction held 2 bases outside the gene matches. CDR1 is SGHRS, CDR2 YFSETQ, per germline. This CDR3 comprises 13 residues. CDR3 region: CASSRDRGDEQYF. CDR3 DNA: TGCGCCAGCAGCCGGGACAGGGGGGACGAGCAGTACTTC.

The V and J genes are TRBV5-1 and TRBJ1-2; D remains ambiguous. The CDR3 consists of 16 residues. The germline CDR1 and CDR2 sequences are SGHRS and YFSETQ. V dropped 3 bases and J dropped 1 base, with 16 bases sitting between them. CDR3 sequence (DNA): TGCGCCAGCAGCTCCCTGAAAGAGGGCAGTAACTATGGCTACACCTTC. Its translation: CASSSLKEGSNYGYTF. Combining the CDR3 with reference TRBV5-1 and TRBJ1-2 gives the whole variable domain KAGVTQTPRYLIKTRGQQVTLSCSPISGHRSVSWYQQTPGQGLQFLFEYFSETQRNKGNFPGRFSGRQFSNSRSEMNVSTLELGDSALYLCASSSLKEGSNYGYTFGSGTRLTVV.

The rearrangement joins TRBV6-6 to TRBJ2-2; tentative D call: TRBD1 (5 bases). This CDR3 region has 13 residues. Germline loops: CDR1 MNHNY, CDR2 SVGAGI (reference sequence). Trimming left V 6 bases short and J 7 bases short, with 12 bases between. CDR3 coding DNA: TGTGCCAGCAGCCTCCTCAGGGACGGGGAGCTGTTTTTT. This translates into CASSLLRDGELFF.

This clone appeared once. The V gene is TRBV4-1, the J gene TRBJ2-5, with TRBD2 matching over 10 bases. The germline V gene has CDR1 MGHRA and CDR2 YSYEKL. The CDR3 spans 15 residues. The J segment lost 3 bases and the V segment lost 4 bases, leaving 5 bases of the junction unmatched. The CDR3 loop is CASSLVAGGKETQYF. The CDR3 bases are TGCGCCAGCAGCCTCGTAGCGGGGGGAAAAGAGACCCAGTACTTC.

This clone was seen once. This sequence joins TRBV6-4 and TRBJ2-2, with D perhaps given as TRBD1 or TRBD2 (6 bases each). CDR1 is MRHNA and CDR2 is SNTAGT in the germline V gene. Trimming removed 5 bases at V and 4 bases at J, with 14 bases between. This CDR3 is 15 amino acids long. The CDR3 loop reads CASSPQGGGTGELFF. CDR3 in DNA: TGTGCCAGCAGTCCCCAAGGGGGAGGCACCGGGGAGCTGTTTTTT.

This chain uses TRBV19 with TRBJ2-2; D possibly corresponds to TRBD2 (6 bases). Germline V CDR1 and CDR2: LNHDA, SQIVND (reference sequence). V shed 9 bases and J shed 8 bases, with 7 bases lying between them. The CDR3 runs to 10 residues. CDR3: CASRGGELFF. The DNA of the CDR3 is TGTGCCAGCCGGGGGGGGGAGCTGTTTTTT.

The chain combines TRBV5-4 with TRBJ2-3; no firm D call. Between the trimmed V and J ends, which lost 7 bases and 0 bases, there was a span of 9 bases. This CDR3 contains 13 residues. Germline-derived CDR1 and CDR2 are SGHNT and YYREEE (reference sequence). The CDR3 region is CASWGASTDTQYF. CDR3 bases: TGTGCCAGCTGGGGTGCTAGCACAGATACGCAGTATTTT.

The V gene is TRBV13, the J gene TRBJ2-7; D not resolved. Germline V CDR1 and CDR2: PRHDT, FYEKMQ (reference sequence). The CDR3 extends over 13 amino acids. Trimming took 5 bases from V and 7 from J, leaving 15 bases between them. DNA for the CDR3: TGTGCCAGCAGCCCCGCCCGAATGAGGGAGCAGTACTTC. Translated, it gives CASSPARMREQYF.

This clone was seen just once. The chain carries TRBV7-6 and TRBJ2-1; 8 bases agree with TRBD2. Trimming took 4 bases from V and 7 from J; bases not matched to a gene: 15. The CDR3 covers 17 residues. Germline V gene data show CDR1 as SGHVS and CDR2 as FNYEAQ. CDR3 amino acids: CASSSEKGGRLWNEQFF. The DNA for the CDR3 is TGTGCCAGCAGCTCAGAGAAGGGCGGGAGGTTGTGGAATGAGCAGTTCTTC.

The CDR3 sequence: CASSQDSDHEQYF. The CDR3 region has the DNA TGTGCCAGCAGCCAAGATAGCGACCACGAGCAGTACTTC. The chain is built from TRBV4-2 and TRBJ2-7; maybe TRBD2 (5 bases). The V end was cut by 0 bases, the J end by 5 bases, with 8 bases between. Germline CDR1 LGHNA, CDR2 YNFKEQ. The length of the CDR3 is 13 residues.